The 5 T cell receptor beta chains listed next were all sequenced from one sample in a study of neoadjuvant anti-PD-1 for oral cavity cancer. Data came from immunoSEQ multiplex PCR; TCRdb stores just in-frame clones and leaves some out. The table lists over 10,000 clones, about 62% of them singletons, with 2.4% in the top ten. Sequencing was performed on PBMCs, taken before nivolumab (anti-PD-1) treatment. Every receptor here comes from a person aged 35 to 85 with oral cavity squamous cell carcinoma.

The CDR3 DNA reads TGTGCCAGCAGTTTACCAGGGGTCGGCACTGAAGCTTTCTTT. It encodes CASSLPGVGTEAFF. The V and J genes are TRBV27 and TRBJ1-1; TRBD1 might be the D (6 bases). This CDR3 region has 14 residues. CDR1 and CDR2 (germline): MNHEY, SMNVEV (reference sequence). The V end was cut by 2 bases, the J end by 4 bases, with 11 bases between.

The rearrangement links TRBV19 to TRBJ1-2, with TRBD1 identical over 7 bases. The CDR3 totals 15 residues. Germline CDR1 LNHDA, CDR2 SQIVND (reference sequence). V gave up 5 bases and J gave up 0 bases; unmatched junction bases: 6. CDR3 bases: TGTGCCAGTAGTGTTCGGACAGGAACTAACTATGGCTACACCTTC. It specifies CASSVRTGTNYGYTF.

The chain combines TRBV15 with TRBJ1-2, with D maybe TRBD1 (5 bases). The germline V and J ends were trimmed by 4 bases and 3 bases, with 15 bases remaining between them. CDR3 length equals 15 residues. Germline V gene sequence: CDR1 LNHNV, CDR2 YYDKDF (reference sequence). Here the CDR3 DNA reads TGTGCCACCAGCAAGACCAGGGAGGTATACTATGGCTACACCTTC. It is translated as CATSKTREVYYGYTF.

The chain is built from TRBV29-1 and TRBJ2-3; D may correspond to TRBD1 or TRBD2 (5 bases each). Germline loops: CDR1 SQVTM, CDR2 ANQGSEA. The CDR3 has 14 amino acids. Trimming took off 6 bases at V and 0 bases at J, with 13 bases between the two ends. The CDR3 region has the DNA TGCAGCGTGGGGAACAGGACTAGCACAGATACGCAGTATTTT. Its translation: CSVGNRTSTDTQYF.

The chain is built from TRBV10-3 and TRBJ2-5; D unclear. Germline V CDR1 and CDR2: ENHRY, SYGVKD. Trimming left V 4 bases short and J 2 bases short, with 2 bases between. This CDR3 spans 11 amino acids. In DNA form, the CDR3 reads TGTGCCATCAGTGCGCAAGAGACCCAGTACTTC. Translated: CAISAQETQYF.